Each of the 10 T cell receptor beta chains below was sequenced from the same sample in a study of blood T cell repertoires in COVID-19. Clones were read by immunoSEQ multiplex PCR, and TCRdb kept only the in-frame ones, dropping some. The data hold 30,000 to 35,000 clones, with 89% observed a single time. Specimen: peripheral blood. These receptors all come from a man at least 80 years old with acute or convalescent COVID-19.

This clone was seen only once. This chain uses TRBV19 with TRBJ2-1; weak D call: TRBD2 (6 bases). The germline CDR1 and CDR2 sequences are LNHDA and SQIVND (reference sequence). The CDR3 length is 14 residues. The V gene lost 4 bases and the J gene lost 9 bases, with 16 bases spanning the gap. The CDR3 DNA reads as TGTGCCAGTAGTACCTTAGCGGCGAGGGTTGAGCAGTTCTTC. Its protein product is CASSTLAARVEQFF.

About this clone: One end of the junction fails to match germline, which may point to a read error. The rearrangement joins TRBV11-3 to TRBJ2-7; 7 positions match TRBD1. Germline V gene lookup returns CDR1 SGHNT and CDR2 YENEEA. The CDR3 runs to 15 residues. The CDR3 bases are TGTGCCAGCAGCTTAGGGGTAGGGGGCTCCGACGAGCAGTACTTC. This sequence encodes CASSLGVGGSDEQYF.

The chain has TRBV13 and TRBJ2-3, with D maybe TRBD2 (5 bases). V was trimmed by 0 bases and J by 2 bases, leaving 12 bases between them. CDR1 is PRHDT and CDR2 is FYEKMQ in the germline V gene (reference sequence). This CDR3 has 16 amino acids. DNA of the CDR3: TGTGCCAGCAGCTTAGGGGACTTTTATAACACAGATACGCAGTATTTT. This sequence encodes CASSLGDFYNTDTQYF.

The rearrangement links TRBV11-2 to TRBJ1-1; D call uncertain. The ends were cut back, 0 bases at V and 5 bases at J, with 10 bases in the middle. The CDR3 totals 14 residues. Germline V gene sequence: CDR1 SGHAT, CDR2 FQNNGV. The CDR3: CASSLDRRGTEAFF. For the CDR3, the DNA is TGTGCCAGCAGCTTAGATCGAAGAGGAACTGAAGCTTTCTTT.

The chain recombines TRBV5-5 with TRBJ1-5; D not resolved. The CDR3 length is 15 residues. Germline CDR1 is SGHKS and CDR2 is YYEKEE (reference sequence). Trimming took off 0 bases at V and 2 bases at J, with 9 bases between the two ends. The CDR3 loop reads CASSLAGGGNQPQHF. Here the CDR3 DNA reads TGTGCCAGCAGCTTGGCCGGAGGAGGCAATCAGCCCCAGCATTTT.

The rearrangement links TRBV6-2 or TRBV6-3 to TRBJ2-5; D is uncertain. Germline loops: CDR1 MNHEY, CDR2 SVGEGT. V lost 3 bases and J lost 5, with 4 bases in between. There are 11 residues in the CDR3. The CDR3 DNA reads TGTGCCAGCAGTTATCCGGAGACCCAGTACTTC. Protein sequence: CASSYPETQYF.

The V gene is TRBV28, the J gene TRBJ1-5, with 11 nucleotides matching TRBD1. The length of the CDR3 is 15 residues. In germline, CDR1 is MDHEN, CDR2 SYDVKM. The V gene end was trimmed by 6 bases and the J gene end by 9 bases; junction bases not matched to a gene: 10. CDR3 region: CASRWTGGATGPQHF. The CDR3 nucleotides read TGTGCCAGCAGATGGACAGGGGGCGCCACGGGGCCCCAGCATTTT.

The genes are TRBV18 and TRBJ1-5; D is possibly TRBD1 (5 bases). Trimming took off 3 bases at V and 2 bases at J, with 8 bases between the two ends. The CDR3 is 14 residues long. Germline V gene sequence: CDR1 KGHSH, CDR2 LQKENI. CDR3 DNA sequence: TGTGCCAGCTCACCGGGGGGAGGCAATCAGCCCCAGCATTTT. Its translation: CASSPGGGNQPQHF.

CDR3 protein: CASSLGDRNTEAFF. The CDR3 DNA is TGTGCCAGCAGTTTAGGGGACAGGAACACTGAAGCTTTCTTT. This chain connects TRBV28 to TRBJ1-1, with 7 nucleotides matching TRBD1. The CDR3 covers 14 residues. The V gene's germline CDR1 is MDHEN and CDR2 SYDVKM. With V trimmed by 2 bases and J by 1 base, 1 base remained unmatched.

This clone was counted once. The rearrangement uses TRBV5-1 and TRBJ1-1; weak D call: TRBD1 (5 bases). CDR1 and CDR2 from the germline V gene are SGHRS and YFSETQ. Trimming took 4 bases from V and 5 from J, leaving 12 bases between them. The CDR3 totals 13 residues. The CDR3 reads CASSLAGVTEAFF. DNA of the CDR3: TGCGCCAGCAGCCTGGCGGGGGTGACTGAAGCTTTCTTT.